Below, one T cell receptor (beta chain) is given with its context. The antigen is undetermined. Germline-derived CDR1 and CDR2 are SGHTA and FQGNSA. This CDR3 is 15 amino acids long. The ends were cut back, 1 base at V and 2 bases at J, with 12 bases in the middle. The evidence that diagnosis relied on was clinical symptoms, serum thyroxine, TRAb, thyroid ultrasound and orbital computed tomography. These data come from a study of Graves' ophthalmopathy and Graves' hyperthyroidism. General study points: Blood was where most expanded thyroid clonotypes above 0.001 frequency also turned up. A model of 13 signatures distinguished ophthalmopathy from stable hyperthyroidism at approximately 88% sensitivity and 81.08% specificity.

Beta-chain TCR CDR3 regions were amplified from RNA transcripts. RT-PCR in the first round used HTBI primers; a second-round multiplex PCR followed. MiXCR was run by TCRdb on the multiplex PCR reads, yielding one entry per CDR3 protein. The profile shows about 210,000 distinct CDR3 sequences, approximately 28% of them singletons. This clonotype was obtained from a man aged 45 to 65 with Graves' ophthalmopathy. Sequencing was carried out using peripheral blood. This chain joins TRBV7-2 and TRBJ2-7; TRBD2 might be the D (6 bases). This CDR3 reads CASSLGSGPTYEQYF. CDR3 DNA: TGTGCCAGCAGCTTAGGTAGCGGTCCTACCTACGAGCAGTACTTC. The variable domain in full, completed from reference TRBV7-2 and TRBJ2-7, reads GAGVSQSPSNKVTEKGKDVELRCDPISGHTALYWYRQSLGQGLEFLIYFQGNSAPDKSGLPSDRFSAERTGGSVSTLTIQRTQQEDSAVYLCASSLGSGPTYEQYFGPGTRLTVT.